This T cell receptor (beta chain) was recorded in a study of cytomegalovirus exposure and HLA in healthy donors. The study, taken as a whole, reports: Most TCR sequences were rare, but some public TCRs occurred in many donors.

The CDR3 runs 15 residues. J gave up 5 bases and V 5 bases, and 9 bases lay outside the gene matches. CDR1 and CDR2 from the germline V gene are SEHNR and FQNEAQ (reference sequence). The protocol was immunoSEQ multiplex PCR, while the TCRdb copy is restricted to in-frame clones and leaves out a portion. The sample lists about 130,000 clones, less than 95% seen once, with 1.5% to 2% in the top ten. In the case of this clone: Antigen unknown.

Donors were drawn from the approximately 110-subject validation cohort, separate from the roughly 700-subject first cohort. The TCR comes from a man aged 18 to 29 in good health and CMV-seropositive. The specimen sequenced was PBMCs. This rearrangement joins TRBV7-9 to TRBJ2-1; 7 bases align to TRBD2. The CDR3 here is CASSPGTNPNNEQFF. In DNA, the CDR3 is TGTGCCAGCAGCCCCGGGACTAACCCTAACAATGAGCAGTTCTTC.